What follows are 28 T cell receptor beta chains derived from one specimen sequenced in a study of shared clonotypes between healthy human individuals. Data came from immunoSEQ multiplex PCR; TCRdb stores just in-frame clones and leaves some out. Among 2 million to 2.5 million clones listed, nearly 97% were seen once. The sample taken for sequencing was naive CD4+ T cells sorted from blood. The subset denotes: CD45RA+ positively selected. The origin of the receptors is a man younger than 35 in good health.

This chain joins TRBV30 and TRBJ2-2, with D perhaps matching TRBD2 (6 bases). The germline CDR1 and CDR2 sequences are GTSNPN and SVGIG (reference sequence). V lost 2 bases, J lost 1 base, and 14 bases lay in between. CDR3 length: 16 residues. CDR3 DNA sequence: TGTGCCTGGAGTAGGGTAGCGGCAATGAACACCGGGGAGCTGTTTTTT. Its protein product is CAWSRVAAMNTGELFF.

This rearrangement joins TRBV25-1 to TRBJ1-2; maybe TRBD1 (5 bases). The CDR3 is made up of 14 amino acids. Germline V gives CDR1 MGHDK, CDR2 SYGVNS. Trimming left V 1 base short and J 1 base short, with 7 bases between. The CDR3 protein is CASSEWGDNYGYTF. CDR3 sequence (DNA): TGTGCCAGCAGTGAATGGGGGGATAACTATGGCTACACCTTC.

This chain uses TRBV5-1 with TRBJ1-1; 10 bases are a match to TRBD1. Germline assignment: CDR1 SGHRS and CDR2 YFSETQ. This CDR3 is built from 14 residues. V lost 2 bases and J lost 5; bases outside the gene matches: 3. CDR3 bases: TGCGCCAGCAGCTTCGTGGACAGGGGGACTGAAGCTTTCTTT. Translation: CASSFVDRGTEAFF.

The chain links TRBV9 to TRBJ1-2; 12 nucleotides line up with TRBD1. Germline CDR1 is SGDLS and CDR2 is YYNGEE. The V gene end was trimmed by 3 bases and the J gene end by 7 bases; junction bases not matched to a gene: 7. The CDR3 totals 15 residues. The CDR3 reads CASSAGTGGFGGYTF. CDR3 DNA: TGTGCCAGCAGCGCAGGGACAGGGGGCTTTGGTGGCTACACCTTC.

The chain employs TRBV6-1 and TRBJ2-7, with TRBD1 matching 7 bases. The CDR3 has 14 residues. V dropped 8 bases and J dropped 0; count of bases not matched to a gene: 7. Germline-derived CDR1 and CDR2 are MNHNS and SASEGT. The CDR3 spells CASQGQRSSYEQYF. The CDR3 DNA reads TGTGCCAGCCAGGGACAGAGATCCTCCTACGAGCAGTACTTC.

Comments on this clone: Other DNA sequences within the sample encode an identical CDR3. CDR3 sequence: CASSYGLAGVNEQFF. In DNA, the CDR3 is TGTGCCAGCAGTTACGGACTAGCGGGAGTTAACGAGCAGTTCTTC. V gene TRBV6-5 combines with J gene TRBJ2-1, with 13 bases fitting TRBD2. This CDR3 comprises 15 residues. V lost 2 bases, J lost 10 bases, and 5 bases stayed unmatched. CDR1 is MNHEY and CDR2 is SVGAGI in the germline V gene.

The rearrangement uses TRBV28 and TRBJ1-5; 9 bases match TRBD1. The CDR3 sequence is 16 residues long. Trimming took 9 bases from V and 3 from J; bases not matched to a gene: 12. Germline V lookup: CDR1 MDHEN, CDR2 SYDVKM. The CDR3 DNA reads TGTGCCAGTCTCATTAGGGGACAGGGTTACAATCAGCCCCAGCATTTT. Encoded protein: CASLIRGQGYNQPQHF.

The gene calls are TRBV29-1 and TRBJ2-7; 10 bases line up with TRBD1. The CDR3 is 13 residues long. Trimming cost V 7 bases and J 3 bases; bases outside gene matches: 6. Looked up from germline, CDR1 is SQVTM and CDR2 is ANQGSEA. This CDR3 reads CSATGQGNYEQYF. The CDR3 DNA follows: TGCAGCGCCACGGGACAGGGGAACTACGAGCAGTACTTC.

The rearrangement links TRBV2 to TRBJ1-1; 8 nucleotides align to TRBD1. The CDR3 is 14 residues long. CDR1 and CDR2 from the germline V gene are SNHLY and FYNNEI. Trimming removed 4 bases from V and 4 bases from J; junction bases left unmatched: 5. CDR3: CASSGDRSGTEAFF. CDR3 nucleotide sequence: TGTGCCAGCAGTGGGGACAGGTCGGGCACTGAAGCTTTCTTT.

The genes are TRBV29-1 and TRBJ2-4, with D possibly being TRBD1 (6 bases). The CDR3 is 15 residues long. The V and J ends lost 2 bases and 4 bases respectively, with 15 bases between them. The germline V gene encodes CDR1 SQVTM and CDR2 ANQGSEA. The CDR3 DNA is TGCAGCGTTGAACCCGCACGAGGGGGTAAAAACATTCAGTACTTC. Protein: CSVEPARGGKNIQYF.

The CDR3 region is CASSLSLGQNTEAFF. The CDR3 coding sequence is TGCGCCAGCAGCTTATCATTAGGACAGAACACTGAAGCTTTCTTT. The chain is built from TRBV5-1 and TRBJ1-1; D possibly corresponds to TRBD1 (5 bases). The CDR3 runs to 15 residues. Germline lookup yields CDR1 SGHRS and CDR2 YFSETQ. The germline V and J ends were trimmed by 2 bases and 1 base, with 12 bases remaining between them.

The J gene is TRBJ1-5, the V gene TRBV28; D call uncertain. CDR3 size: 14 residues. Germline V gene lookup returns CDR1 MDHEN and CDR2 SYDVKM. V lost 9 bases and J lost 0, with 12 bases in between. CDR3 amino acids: CASLTAISNQPQHF. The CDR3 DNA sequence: TGTGCCAGTCTGACCGCCATTAGCAATCAGCCCCAGCATTTT.

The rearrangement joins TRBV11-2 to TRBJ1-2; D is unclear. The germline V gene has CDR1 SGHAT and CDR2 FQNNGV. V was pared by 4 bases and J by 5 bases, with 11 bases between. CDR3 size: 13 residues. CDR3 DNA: TGTGCCAGCAGCTCGGACCCGGGGTATGGCTACACCTTC. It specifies CASSSDPGYGYTF. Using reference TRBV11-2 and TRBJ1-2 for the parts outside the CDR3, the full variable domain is EAGVAQSPRYKIIEKRQSVAFWCNPISGHATLYWYQQILGQGPKLLIQFQNNGVVDDSQLPKDRFSAERLKGVDSTLKIQPAKLEDSAVYLCASSSDPGYGYTFGSGTRLTVV.

The DNA of the CDR3 is TGTGCCAGCAGTCCGCCGGGACCTAGCAATCAGCCCCAGCATTTT. It is translated as CASSPPGPSNQPQHF. The rearrangement uses TRBV28 and TRBJ1-5; TRBD1 might be the D (5 bases). CDR3 length equals 15 residues. The V gene's germline CDR1 is MDHEN and CDR2 SYDVKM. V lost 5 bases to trimming and J lost 0 bases, with 11 bases between them. The full variable domain, rest sourced from reference TRBV28 and TRBJ1-5, is DVKVTQSSRYLVKRTGEKVFLECVQDMDHENMFWYRQDPGLGLRLIYFSYDVKMKEKGDIPEGYSVSREKKERFSLILESASTNQTSMYLCASSPPGPSNQPQHFGDGTRLSIL.

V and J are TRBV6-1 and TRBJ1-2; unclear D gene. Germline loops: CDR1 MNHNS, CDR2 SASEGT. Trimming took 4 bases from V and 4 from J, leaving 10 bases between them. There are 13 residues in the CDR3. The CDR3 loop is CASSVEGGYGYTF. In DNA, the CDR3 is TGTGCCAGCAGTGTCGAGGGTGGCTATGGCTACACCTTC.

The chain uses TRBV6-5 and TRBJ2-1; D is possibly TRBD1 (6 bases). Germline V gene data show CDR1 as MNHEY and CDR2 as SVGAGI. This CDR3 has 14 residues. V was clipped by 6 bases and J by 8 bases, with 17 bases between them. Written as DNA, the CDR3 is TGTGCCAGCAGCTCCGGGACAAAAGTCGATGAGCAGTTCTTC. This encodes CASSSGTKVDEQFF.

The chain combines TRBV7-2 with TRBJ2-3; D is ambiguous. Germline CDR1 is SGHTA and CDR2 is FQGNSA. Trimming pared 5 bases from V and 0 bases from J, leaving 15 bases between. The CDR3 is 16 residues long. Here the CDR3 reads CASSLYGLSSTDTQYF. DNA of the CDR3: TGTGCCAGCAGCCTATACGGGCTCTCGAGCACAGATACGCAGTATTTT.

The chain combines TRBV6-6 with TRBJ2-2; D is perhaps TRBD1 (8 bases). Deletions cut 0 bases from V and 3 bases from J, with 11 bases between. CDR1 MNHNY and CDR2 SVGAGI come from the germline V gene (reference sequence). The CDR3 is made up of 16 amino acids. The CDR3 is CASSYSTGGDTGELFF. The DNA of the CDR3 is TGTGCCAGCAGTTACTCAACAGGGGGGGACACCGGGGAGCTGTTTTTT.

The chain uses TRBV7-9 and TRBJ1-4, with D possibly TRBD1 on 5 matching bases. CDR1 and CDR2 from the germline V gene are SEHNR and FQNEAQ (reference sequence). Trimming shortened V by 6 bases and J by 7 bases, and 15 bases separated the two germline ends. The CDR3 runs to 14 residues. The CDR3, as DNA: TGTGCCAGCAGGGAAGTTCCCCAGGGTGAAAAACTGTTTTTT. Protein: CASREVPQGEKLFF.

The CDR3 reads CASSQEYGQINSPLHF. The CDR3 DNA follows: TGCGCCAGCAGCCAAGAATACGGTCAGATTAATTCACCCCTCCACTTT. V gene TRBV4-3 combines with J gene TRBJ1-6; D gene unclear. Trimming took 0 bases from V and 6 from J, leaving 12 bases between them. Germline CDR1 and CDR2: LGHNA and YSLEER. This CDR3 comprises 16 residues.

For the CDR3, the DNA is TGTGCCAGCAGTGAGAGGTCGGTTTATGGCTACACCTTC. This codes for CASSERSVYGYTF. The rearrangement links TRBV28 to TRBJ1-2, with D unclear. Germline assignment: CDR1 MDHEN and CDR2 SYDVKM. The CDR3 is 13 amino acids. Trimming shortened V by 5 bases and J by 5 bases, and 12 bases separated the two germline ends.

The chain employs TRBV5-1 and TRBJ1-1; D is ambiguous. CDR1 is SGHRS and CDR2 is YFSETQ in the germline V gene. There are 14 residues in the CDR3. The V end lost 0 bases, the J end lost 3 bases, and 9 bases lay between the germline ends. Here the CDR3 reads CASSLEWEYTEAFF. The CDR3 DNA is TGCGCCAGCAGCTTGGAGTGGGAGTACACTGAAGCTTTCTTT. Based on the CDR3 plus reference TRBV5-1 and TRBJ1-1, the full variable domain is KAGVTQTPRYLIKTRGQQVTLSCSPISGHRSVSWYQQTPGQGLQFLFEYFSETQRNKGNFPGRFSGRQFSNSRSEMNVSTLELGDSALYLCASSLEWEYTEAFFGQGTRLTVV.

Written as DNA, the CDR3 is TGTGCCAGCACCAAAAGATGGGGGGACTATGGCTACACCTTC. Encoded protein: CASTKRWGDYGYTF. V is TRBV6-1 and J is TRBJ1-2, with a weak D call TRBD1 (5 bases). Trimming cost V 7 bases and J 3 bases, with 15 bases left between them. From germline, CDR1 is MNHNS and CDR2 SASEGT. CDR3 size: 14 residues.

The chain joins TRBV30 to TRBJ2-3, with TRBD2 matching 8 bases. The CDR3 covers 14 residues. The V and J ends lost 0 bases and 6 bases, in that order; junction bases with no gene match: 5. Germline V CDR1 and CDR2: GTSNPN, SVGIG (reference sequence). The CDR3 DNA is TGTGCCTGGAGTGTAAACTCGGGGGGGGATACGCAGTATTTT. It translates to CAWSVNSGGDTQYF.

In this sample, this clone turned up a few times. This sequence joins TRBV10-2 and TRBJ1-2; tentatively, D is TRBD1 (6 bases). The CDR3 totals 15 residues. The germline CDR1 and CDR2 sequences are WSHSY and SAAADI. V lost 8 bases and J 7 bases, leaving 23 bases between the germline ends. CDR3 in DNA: TGCGCCAGCGGGGCTTTTACAGGGTTCCGAGCTGGCTACACCTTC. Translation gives CASGAFTGFRAGYTF.

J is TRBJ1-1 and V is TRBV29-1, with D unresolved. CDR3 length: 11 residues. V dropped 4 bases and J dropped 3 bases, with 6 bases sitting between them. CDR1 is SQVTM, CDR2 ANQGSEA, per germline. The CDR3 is CSVGGYTEAFF. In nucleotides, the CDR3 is TGCAGCGTTGGGGGATACACTGAAGCTTTCTTT.

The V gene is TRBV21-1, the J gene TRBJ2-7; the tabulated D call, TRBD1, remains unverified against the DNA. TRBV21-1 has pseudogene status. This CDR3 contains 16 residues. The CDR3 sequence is CASSTYDRVGNDEQYF. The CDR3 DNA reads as TGTGCCAGCAGCACTTACGACAGGGTAGGGAACGACGAGCAGTACTTC.

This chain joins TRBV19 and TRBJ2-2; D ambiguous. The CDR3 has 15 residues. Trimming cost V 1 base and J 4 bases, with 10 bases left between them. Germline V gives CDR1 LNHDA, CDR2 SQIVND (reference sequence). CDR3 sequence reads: CASSIGPSGTGELFF. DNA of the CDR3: TGTGCCAGTAGTATAGGCCCCTCGGGCACCGGGGAGCTGTTTTTT. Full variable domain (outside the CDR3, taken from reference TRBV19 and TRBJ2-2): DGGITQSPKYLFRKEGQNVTLSCEQNLNHDAMYWYRQDPGQGLRLIYYSQIVNDFQKGDIAEGYSVSREKKESFPLTVTSAQKNPTAFYLCASSIGPSGTGELFFGEGSRLTVL.